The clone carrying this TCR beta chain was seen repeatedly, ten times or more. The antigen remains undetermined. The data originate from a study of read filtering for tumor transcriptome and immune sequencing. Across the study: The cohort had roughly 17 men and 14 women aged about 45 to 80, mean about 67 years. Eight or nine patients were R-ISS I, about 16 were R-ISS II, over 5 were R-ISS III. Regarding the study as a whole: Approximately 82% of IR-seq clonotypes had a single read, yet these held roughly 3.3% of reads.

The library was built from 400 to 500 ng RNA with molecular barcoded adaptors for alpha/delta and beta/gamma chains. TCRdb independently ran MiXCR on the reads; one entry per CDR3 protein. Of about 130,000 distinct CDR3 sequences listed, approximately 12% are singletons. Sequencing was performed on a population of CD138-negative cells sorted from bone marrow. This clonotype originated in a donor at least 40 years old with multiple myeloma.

For the CDR3, the DNA is TGTGCCAGCAGACCGGGACAGAGCAATCAGCCCCAGCATTTT. It is translated as CASRPGQSNQPQHF. The chain is built from TRBV7-2 and TRBJ1-5; 7 nucleotides align to TRBD1. The J segment lost 1 base and the V segment lost 6 bases, leaving 3 bases of the junction unmatched. The germline V gene encodes CDR1 SGHTA and CDR2 FQGNSA. This CDR3 region has 14 residues.